A selection of T cell receptor beta chains follows, all from one sample in a study of T-cell memory formation after mild COVID-19. TCRdb re-analysed the 5' RACE reads in MiXCR, keeping a single row per CDR3 protein. Altogether some 490,000 distinct CDR3 sequences are present, roughly 20% being singletons, with the ten largest covering 9% to 15%. Sequenced sample: PBMCs or a T cell subset sorted from them (not recorded which). These receptors were taken from an adult woman who had mild COVID-19 (a few samples of this study predate the infection). Cell type and time point are not known. The CDR3 runs from the conserved cysteine through the conserved F or W. Rows give clone size only sometimes, using once, few, many, or a class for an expanded clone.

.,TRBV5-1,TRBJ2-6,CASSPGTDVSGANVLTF
few,TRBV7-9,TRBJ2-7,CASSPPTSGVTYEQYF
.,TRBV6-2/TRBV6-3,TRBJ2-4,CASSYSGLAPKNIQYF
.,TRBV9,TRBJ2-3,CASHTTFPRSTDTQYF
.,TRBV11-2,TRBJ2-7,CASSGDRRSYEQYF
.,TRBV27,TRBJ2-7,CASSAAGQGAYEQYF
few,TRBV12-3/TRBV12-4,TRBJ2-1,CASSFRVGVYRSENEQFF
.,TRBV12-3/TRBV12-4,TRBJ1-4,CASSLRGYQEKLFF
.,TRBV6-6,TRBJ2-1,CASSFSSGRANEQFF
many,TRBV7-8,TRBJ1-6,CASTETNNSPLHF
.,TRBV15,TRBJ2-5,CATSKLLGQGRQETQYF
few,TRBV5-1,TRBJ2-7,CASSWDGSSYEQYF
.,TRBV24-1,TRBJ2-1,CATSGSGDFYNEQFF
.,TRBV12-3/TRBV12-4,TRBJ1-1,CASRAPGAGTEAFF
many,TRBV7-8,TRBJ1-1,CASSPNTYGAEAFF
few,TRBV4-2,TRBJ2-7,CASSQDSIYEQYF
.,TRBV7-9,TRBJ2-5,CASSLGEGLETQYF
few,TRBV20-1,TRBJ1-2,CSAERLGQQNYGYTF
.,TRBV5-1,TRBJ2-7,CASSVGQPYSYEQYF
.,TRBV7-9,TRBJ2-7,CASSLSIYEQYF
.,TRBV4-1,TRBJ1-4,CASSQGDRLFF
.,TRBV24-1,TRBJ1-2,CATSVGPGYGYTF
few,TRBV5-1,TRBJ2-2,CASSLGQGTFYGGLWFF
few,TRBV29-1,TRBJ2-1,CSVFLGGTSSYNEQFF
many,TRBV7-2,TRBJ2-2,CASSRLAGGSPEKAGELFF
.,TRBV5-1,TRBJ2-2,CASMVTGNTGELFF
.,TRBV9,TRBJ2-2,CASSVVPEVTGELFF
.,TRBV28,TRBJ2-5,CASSLGGGVLPVQETQYF
few,TRBV7-2,TRBJ2-1,CASSLVALGTGSYNEQFF
.,TRBV14,TRBJ2-7,CASSPRTGEEQYF
many,TRBV24-1,TRBJ2-1,CATSDPALGSYNEQFF
.,TRBV12-3/TRBV12-4,TRBJ2-7,CASSRAQGYEQYF
few,TRBV9,TRBJ2-7,CASSVRYSTGGLGEQYF
many,TRBV4-2,TRBJ2-7,CASSQGYGGNVYEQYF
.,TRBV27,TRBJ1-1,CASSLSGRGSNTEAFF
few,TRBV24-1,TRBJ2-3,CATSDLQRETDTQYF
.,TRBV6-2/TRBV6-3,TRBJ2-3,CASIKTSGGLHTQYF